This T cell receptor (beta chain) was recovered during a study of T cell clonotyping in hematopoietic cell transplantation. The wider study: Recipient samples before transplant were obtained post-cytoreduction. Whole-study findings and limits: Few recipient clonotypes overlapped donors; over 97% were de novo at given depth. Recipient TCR diversity dropped after transplant; expanded clonotypes rose from day 30 to 180.

Points on this clone: The antigen remains unidentified.

This CDR3 has 13 amino acids. The germline V gene encodes CDR1 SGHRS and CDR2 YFSETQ. The V gene lost 6 bases and the J gene lost 3 bases, with 10 bases spanning the gap. As for time point: recipient sample about 28 days before transplant, after cytoreduction. Data came from immunoSEQ multiplex PCR; TCRdb stores just in-frame clones and leaves some out. Altogether tens of thousands of clones are present, roughly 90% being singletons, with the ten largest covering 3.5% to 4%. V usage is TRBV5-1 and J usage is TRBJ1-3; D remains ambiguous. The sequence came from a man between 18 and 29 years old with biphenotypic leukemia. Some clones in this sample may be carry-over from other donors' samples. The input for sequencing was peripheral blood mononuclear cells, taken before stem cell transplant. This CDR3 is CASNPGNGNTIYF. DNA of the CDR3: TGCGCCAGCAACCCGGGAAATGGAAACACCATATATTTT.